A selection of T cell receptor beta chains follows, all from one sample in a study of blood T cell repertoires in COVID-19. Sequencing used immunoSEQ multiplex PCR; TCRdb keeps in-frame clones, though not all of them. The sample has more than 20,000 clones, around 89% seen once. Sequencing used peripheral blood. These receptors were taken from a man between 65 and 85 years old with acute or convalescent COVID-19. Each CDR3 is given without its conserved first and last residue. A D gene is named only where the DNA matches it firmly. The size of a clone is reported for some rows only, either as once, few or many, or as a class for expanded clones.

clone size	V gene	D gene	CDR3 protein
.	TRBV2	TRBD2	ASRLAGVLRTDTQY
.	TRBV28	TRBD2	ASSSEWEGEQF
.	TRBV24-1	.	ATSERASPKTEQY
few	TRBV5-4	.	ASSFEGPTDRAF
.	TRBV19	.	ASSIIRGRWTEAF
once	TRBV5-6	TRBD2	ASSLEGLPTSEQY
.	TRBV19	.	ASSSVGVTYNEQF
once	TRBV5-1	.	ASSLDVSASAEAF
few	TRBV28	TRBD1	ASSPLDPDRGQSYEQY
.	TRBV18	TRBD1	ASSPPGTGRAF
.	TRBV5-4	TRBD2	ASSSGLVAGGIDTQY
.	TRBV3-1/TRBV3-2	TRBD1	ASSQVRSGQGVTF
.	TRBV7-2	TRBD1	ASSSPGTGRHEQY
.	TRBV5-1	.	ASSLVELKGGAETQY
.	TRBV6-2/TRBV6-3	TRBD2	ASSRRTRSRAGELF
once	TRBV5-1	TRBD2	ASSFGTSEETQY
once	TRBV6-2/TRBV6-3	TRBD2	ASSRLSGGAGANVLT
.	TRBV6-2/TRBV6-3	.	ASSYSGGWQPQH
.	TRBV11-1	TRBD1	ASSSPGQGKTEAF
.	TRBV5-4	TRBD2	ASSSTSGSRDTQY
.	TRBV5-1	.	ASSSTGNTEAF
.	TRBV5-4	.	ASSREMNEKLF
once	TRBV5-1	.	ASSLDGHSRDEQF